This TCR beta chain was documented in a study of T cells in Graves' hyperthyroidism and ophthalmopathy. This clonotype was seen more than once but under ten times. J lost 9 bases, V lost 4 bases, and 14 bases had no gene match. This CDR3 region has 15 residues. CDR1 is SGHTA, CDR2 FQGTGA, per germline. TCR beta CDR3 regions were amplified from RNA transcripts. With the HTBI primer set, the TCR CDR3 went through a first round of RT-PCR. TCRdb reprocessed the multiplex PCR reads via MiXCR and lists one record per CDR3 protein. This table holds more than 350,000 distinct CDR3 sequences, more than 12% found once.

The sequenced sample consisted of blood. The TCR comes from a woman between 25 and 40 years old with Graves' hyperthyroidism. The J gene is TRBJ1-1, the V gene TRBV7-3; 7 positions match TRBD1. The CDR3 protein is CASSSITGTDEQAFF. The DNA for the CDR3 is TGTGCCAGCAGCTCTATCACCGGGACAGACGAACAAGCTTTCTTT.